These T cell receptor beta chains were read from a single sample in a study of T-cell reconstitution after alpha-beta-depleted transplantation in children. Using its own MiXCR run on the PCR reads, TCRdb lists one record per CDR3 protein. The sample carries 600,000 to 700,000 distinct CDR3 sequences, roughly 15% recorded once. The source was PBMCs from the stem cell graft donor, collected from the stem cell graft. These receptors originate from a human donor who donated a stem cell graft to a child with acute myeloid leukemia. The CDR3 runs from the conserved cysteine through the conserved F or W. A D gene is named only where the DNA matches it firmly. Some rows have no size entry. The others give once, few or many, or a class for an expanded clone.

.,TRBJ2-2,few,TRBV5-6,CASSPWSRKELFF,TGTGCCAGCAGCCCATGGAGTCGTAAGGAGCTGTTTTTT
.,TRBJ2-3,few,TRBV28,CASSLRASMGEDTQYF,TGTGCCAGCAGTTTAAGGGCCAGCATGGGAGAGGATACGCAGTATTTT
.,TRBJ1-5,few,TRBV23-1,CASSQSKDRMDRPLERGNQPQHF,TGCGCCAGCAGTCAATCTAAGGACCGGATGGACAGACCTTTGGAGCGGGGCAATCAGCCCCAGCATTTT
TRBD2,TRBJ2-2,.,TRBV20-1,CSAYGGANTGELFF,TGCAGTGCTTACGGGGGGGCGAACACCGGGGAGCTGTTTTTT
.,TRBJ2-1,few,TRBV7-8,CASSLLVGFSYNEQFF,TGTGCCAGCAGCCTTCTCGTGGGGTTCTCCTACAATGAGCAGTTCTTC
TRBD1,TRBJ2-3,many,TRBV4-3,CASSQEGRGRDTQYF,TGCGCCAGCAGCCAAGAAGGTAGGGGGCGAGATACGCAGTATTTT
.,TRBJ2-5,many,TRBV29-1,CSVDGGHQETQYF,TGCAGCGTTGATGGGGGTCACCAAGAGACCCAGTACTTC
.,TRBJ1-3,many,TRBV20-1,CSAVVRKNTIYF,TGCAGTGCTGTCGTCAGGAAAAACACCATATATTTT
.,TRBJ2-1,few,TRBV27,CASSSGFGYEQFF,TGTGCCAGCAGTTCAGGGTTCGGGTATGAGCAGTTCTTC
TRBD1,TRBJ2-2,few,TRBV12-3/TRBV12-4,CASSKGQGSTGELFF,TGTGCCAGCAGTAAGGGACAGGGTAGTACCGGGGAGCTGTTTTTT
.,TRBJ2-2,few,TRBV5-1,CASSMSTGTGELFF,TGCGCCAGCAGCATGTCTACAGGCACCGGGGAGCTGTTTTTT
.,TRBJ2-1,.,TRBV20-1,CSASTARGRYNEQFF,TGCAGTGCTTCCACGGCGCGGGGGCGATACAATGAGCAGTTCTTC
TRBD2,TRBJ2-7,.,TRBV4-3,CASSLGIAGNYEQYF,TGCGCCAGCAGTCTAGGAATAGCGGGCAACTACGAGCAGTACTTC
.,TRBJ2-3,few,TRBV15,CATSRAFWGASTDTQYF,TGTGCCACCAGCAGGGCCTTTTGGGGGGCTAGCACAGATACGCAGTATTTT
.,TRBJ2-3,.,TRBV6-5,CASSYGRGMADTQYF,TGTGCCAGCAGTTACGGCAGGGGTATGGCTGATACGCAGTATTTT
.,TRBJ1-2,few,TRBV7-2,CASSLETGRYTF,TGTGCCAGCAGCTTAGAAACAGGGCGGTACACCTTC
.,TRBJ1-3,many,TRBV15,CATSRDRLTGNTIYF,TGTGCCACCAGCAGAGATCGACTAACTGGAAACACCATATATTTT
.,TRBJ1-2,.,TRBV5-5,CASSRPDRSYGYTF,TGTGCCAGCAGCCGTCCCGACAGATCCTATGGCTACACCTTC
.,TRBJ1-1,.,TRBV4-1,CASSEPTNTEAFF,TGCGCCAGCAGCGAACCAACGAACACTGAAGCTTTCTTT
TRBD1,TRBJ1-2,.,TRBV29-1,CSAPGTGGWDGYTF,TGCAGCGCGCCCGGGACAGGGGGCTGGGATGGCTACACCTTC
.,TRBJ1-1,.,TRBV15,CATSREAFGTEAFF,TGTGCCACCAGCAGAGAGGCGTTCGGGACTGAAGCTTTCTTT
.,TRBJ2-7,many,TRBV29-1,CSASEDVPYEQYF,TGCAGCGCATCAGAAGACGTACCCTACGAGCAGTACTTC
TRBD2,TRBJ2-3,many,TRBV20-1,CSAVPGLTTDTQYF,TGCAGTGCTGTACCGGGACTAACGACAGATACGCAGTATTTT
TRBD1,TRBJ2-2,.,TRBV6-1,CASSKNGQGYTGELFF,TGTGCCAGCAGTAAAAACGGACAGGGGTACACCGGGGAGCTGTTTTTT
.,TRBJ2-5,.,TRBV12-3/TRBV12-4,CASQGGLETQYF,TGTGCCAGCCAAGGGGGGCTGGAGACCCAGTACTTC
TRBD1,TRBJ1-2,many,TRBV5-6,CASSLAGQGAYGYTF,TGTGCCAGCAGCTTGGCCGGACAGGGGGCCTATGGCTACACCTTC
.,TRBJ2-3,many,TRBV7-9,CASSLDSRTITDTQYF,TGTGCCAGCAGCTTAGATTCCAGGACTATCACAGATACGCAGTATTTT
.,TRBJ2-6,.,TRBV28,CASSFPSRPTVSGANVLTF,TGTGCCAGCAGTTTCCCTTCAAGACCGACGGTGTCTGGGGCCAACGTCCTGACTTTC
.,TRBJ2-1,many,TRBV5-1,CASSWGQEEFF,TGCGCCAGCAGCTGGGGACAAGAGGAGTTCTTC
.,TRBJ2-1,many,TRBV20-1,CSARRVESSEYNEQFF,TGCAGTGCTAGAAGGGTCGAGAGTAGTGAATACAATGAGCAGTTCTTC
.,TRBJ1-3,few,TRBV7-9,CASSFGYTIYF,TGTGCCAGCAGCTTCGGATACACCATATATTTT
.,TRBJ2-5,many,TRBV5-1,CASSLQNTDQETQYF,TGCGCCAGCAGCTTGCAGAACACAGACCAAGAGACCCAGTACTTC
.,TRBJ1-6,few,TRBV7-3,CASSTKQGVKNSPLHF,TGTGCCAGCAGCACTAAACAGGGAGTCAAGAATTCACCCCTCCACTTT
TRBD1,TRBJ1-1,.,TRBV12-3/TRBV12-4,CASSPSGQGGTEAFF,TGTGCCAGCAGTCCCTCGGGACAGGGGGGCACTGAAGCTTTCTTT